This T cell receptor (beta chain) was obtained from a study of Ad26.COV2.S vaccination and SARS-CoV-2 variants. Background on the study: COV1001, an Ad26.COV2.S trial, supplied this vaccine-arm donor.

The CDR3 consists of 15 residues. Trimming removed 3 bases at V and 1 base at J, with 13 bases between. The germline gives CDR1 MGHRA, CDR2 YSYEKL. For this clone: Its target is not known.

Assay used: immunoSEQ multiplex PCR; TCRdb lists only in-frame clones, some missing. This sample has roughly 250,000 clones, with around nine tenths found just once. Treatment meaning: around 19 received Ad26.COV2.S at low or high dose, single or two shots; about 5 received placebo; per-sample allocation not given. Samples analyzed were those drawn on day 63 after the first vaccine or placebo injection. Boston hosted the donor, who was an adult aged 18-55 years. General study points: Vaccinees reportedly had broad spike-specific CD8+ and CD4+ T cell responses. The analyses of TCR breadth and depth may have understated the size of total T cell responses.

The V call is TRBV4-1, the J call TRBJ2-7, with D maybe TRBD1 (6 bases). The sequence came from a person aged 18-65 years who received the Ad26.COV2.S COVID-19 vaccine or a placebo. The specimen was peripheral blood, collected in a trial of Ad26.COV2.S vaccine versus placebo. The DNA for the CDR3 is TGCGCCAGCAGCCAGGCAGCCGGACAGTCCTACGAGCAGTACTTC. This encodes CASSQAAGQSYEQYF.